One sample yielded the 4 T cell receptor beta chains listed below, sequenced in a study of T cell responses to AZD1222 COVID-19 vaccine. Profiling relied on immunoSEQ multiplex PCR, and the TCRdb table lists in-frame clones only, not all of them. Among 120,000 to 150,000 clones listed, roughly nine tenths were seen once. The input for sequencing was peripheral blood, taken 28 days after the second AZD1222 dose. The receptor set was obtained from an adult who received the AZD1222 COVID-19 vaccine.

This chain connects TRBV2 to TRBJ1-3, with a tentative D call TRBD1 (6 bases). Germline V gene data show CDR1 as SNHLY and CDR2 as FYNNEI. V was trimmed by 8 bases and J by 0 bases, leaving 17 bases between them. The CDR3 sequence is 16 residues long. In DNA, the CDR3 is TGTGCCAGCTCAGCGGAGGGGGTTCACTCTGGAAACACCATATATTTT. This encodes CASSAEGVHSGNTIYF.

The V and J genes are TRBV13 and TRBJ1-2; possible D gene TRBD1, 6 bases. Germline V lookup: CDR1 PRHDT, CDR2 FYEKMQ (reference sequence). The CDR3 extends over 15 amino acids. Between the trimmed V and J ends, which lost 5 bases and 4 bases, there was a span of 17 bases. Here the CDR3 reads CASSPGYGGLYGYTF. The DNA of the CDR3 is TGTGCCAGCAGCCCGGGCTATGGGGGGCTCTATGGCTACACCTTC.

The rearrangement joins TRBV6-5 to TRBJ1-1; D uncertain. The germline V gene encodes CDR1 MNHEY and CDR2 SVGAGI. Trimming stripped 0 bases from V and 2 bases from J, with 7 bases between. This CDR3 region has 14 residues. DNA of the CDR3: TGTGCCAGCAGTTACTCCGGGCATAACACTGAAGCTTTCTTT. Amino acid sequence: CASSYSGHNTEAFF.

J is TRBJ1-1 and V is TRBV5-1; no definite D call. Germline V gene data show CDR1 as SGHRS and CDR2 as YFSETQ. There are 12 residues in the CDR3. Trimming cost V 2 bases and J 5 bases, with 7 bases left between them. The CDR3 here is CASSFSGTEAFF. CDR3 bases: TGCGCCAGCAGCTTTTCTGGGACTGAAGCTTTCTTT. Variable domain in full (rest from reference TRBV5-1 and TRBJ1-1): KAGVTQTPRYLIKTRGQQVTLSCSPISGHRSVSWYQQTPGQGLQFLFEYFSETQRNKGNFPGRFSGRQFSNSRSEMNVSTLELGDSALYLCASSFSGTEAFFGQGTRLTVV.